This TCR beta chain appears in the sequencing data of a study of blood T cell repertoires in COVID-19 (dated by TCRdb to 2020 to 2021). For the wider study: Samples from collaborators originated in the United States, Italy and Spain and spanned both the acute and convalescent phases of COVID-19. The material from the prospective study consisted of cDNA or gDNA derived from T cells, B-cell-depleted T cells, or PBMCs. Deeply sampled blood TCRbeta repertoires from subjects exposed to, actively infected with, or recovered from COVID-19 were included in the dataset. A freely available public database, intended as a resource for researchers studying the immune response to SARS-CoV-2, is where the repertoires were released. The samples were drawn from two sources: the first 160 participants of the ongoing ImmuneRACE study, and fewer than 1,500 subjects contributed by 6 global collaborators. The sample metadata nearly always contained a de-identified subject ID, COVID-19 status, age in years and sex. HLA class I and class II types, where available, came from metadata supplied by the sample provider rather than from assay-based typing.

Comments on this clone: What antigen it recognizes has not been identified. Base qualities are not recorded, but no much larger clone differs from it by a single base.

Each collaborating institution followed its own protocols to collect whole blood in K2EDTA tubes. For TCRbeta analysis, collaborator samples were shipped as frozen whole blood, as isolated PBMCs, or as DNA extracted from either sample type. TCRbeta CDR3 regions were amplified from genomic DNA using the immunoSEQ Assay, a bias-controlled multiplex PCR. Regarding the original processing steps: The number of nucleated cells in each sample was estimated by amplification of reference gene primers within the assay. Sequence reads were collapsed and filtered to measure the absolute abundance of every unique TCRbeta CDR3 rearrangement. For each sample, productive Simpson clonality was calculated by taking the square root of Simpson's diversity index across productive rearrangements. What TCRdb holds here is the immuneACCESS table cut down to in-frame rearrangements. Part of the clones is not present; checked against another copy, under half of the missing clones reflect an unresolved V gene, and the others are unexplained. That table gives V, J and clone size, and the DNA gave D and trimming. The sample includes over 35,000 clones, with 92% observed a single time. 9.2% of the sample is held by the ten biggest clonotypes.

What the work shows at the level of the full study, not this receptor alone: Clinical and demographic metadata were provided uncurated, with the amount varying by source and participant.

Relative to germline, V is missing 4 bases and J is missing 7 bases, with 10 bases of the junction outside any gene match. CDR1 and CDR2 (SGHNT, YYREEE) derive from the germline V gene (reference sequence). Including cysteine and phenylalanine, the CDR3 has 16 amino acids. Kept here is only the CDR3 DNA, which spans 48 bases and is read in frame from base 1. The material sequenced was peripheral blood. The TCR was taken from a man aged 45-65 years with active COVID-19. The V and J segments used are TRBV5-4 and TRBJ2-2; TRBD2 agrees with 10 junctional bases. The DNA is TGTGCCAGCAGCCCATCTAGCGGGAGTGTGGTCGGGGAGCTGTTTTTT. Its protein reads: CASSPSSGSVVGELFF.